This T cell receptor (beta chain) is drawn from a study of beta chain features in type 1 diabetes. About the research overall: Age, gender and cell yields were similar between patients and healthy donors. Findings and caveats of the study: Insertion counts at VDJ junctions were lower in type 1 diabetes patients, who also showed more deletions there. The study found that naive, central memory and Treg TCRB repertoires appeared more similar in patients than in healthy donors. Type 1 diabetes patients showed a moderate but significant shortening of TCRB CDR3s in all four CD4+ subsets.

This clone was seen only a few times. Its antigen is not identified. The authors reverse transcribed all of the isolated RNA, so sequencing captured expressed TCRB transcripts. Here immunoSEQ multiplex PCR was the method, and the copy in TCRdb shows in-frame clones only, minus some. The data contain some 660,000 clones, around an eighth of them seen just once; the ten biggest clones take up 0.035% to 0.045%. Purities over 98% were achieved in all sorted populations. What was sequenced was naive CD4+ T cells from blood. The sequence came from a man aged 18 to 29 with type 1 diabetes.

The CDR3 region is CAWSVPGGGQPQHF. CDR3 sequence (DNA): TGTGCCTGGAGTGTACCAGGCGGGGGCCAGCCCCAGCATTTT. J is TRBJ1-5 and V is TRBV30, with D possibly TRBD1 on 6 matching bases. V shed 0 bases and J shed 7 bases, with 13 bases lying between them. The CDR3 loop spans 14 amino acids. Germline CDR1 and CDR2: GTSNPN and SVGIG (reference sequence). Full variable domain (missing parts from reference TRBV30 and TRBJ1-5): SQTIHQWPATLVQPVGSPLSLECTVEGTSNPNLYWYRQAAGRGLQLLFYSVGIGQISSEVPQNLSASRPQDRQFILSSKKLLLSDSGFYLCAWSVPGGGQPQHFGDGTRLSIL.